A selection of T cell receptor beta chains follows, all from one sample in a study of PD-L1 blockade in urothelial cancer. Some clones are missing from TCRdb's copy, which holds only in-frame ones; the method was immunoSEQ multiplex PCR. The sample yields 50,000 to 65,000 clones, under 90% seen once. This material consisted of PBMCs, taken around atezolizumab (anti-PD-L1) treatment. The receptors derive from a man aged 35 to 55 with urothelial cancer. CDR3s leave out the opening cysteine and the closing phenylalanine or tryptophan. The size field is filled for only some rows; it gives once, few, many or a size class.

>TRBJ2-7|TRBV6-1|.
ASSVRDKAFEQY
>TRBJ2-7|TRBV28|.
ASSIRYEQY
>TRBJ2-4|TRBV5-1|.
ASSLGQSGIAKNIQY
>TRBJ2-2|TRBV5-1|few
ASSLDRELF
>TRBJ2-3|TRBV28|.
ASSTRTMITLTSTDTQY
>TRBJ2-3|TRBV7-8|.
ASSLGTAGTDTQY
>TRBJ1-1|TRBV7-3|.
ASSLDRALNTEAF
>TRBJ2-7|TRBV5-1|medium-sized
ASSFSGSPYEQY
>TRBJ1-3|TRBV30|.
AFRTDGNTIY
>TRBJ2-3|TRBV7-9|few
ASSRDYRDTQY
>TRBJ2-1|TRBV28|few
ATWWSSYNEQF
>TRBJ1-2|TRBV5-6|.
ASSKTGNGYT
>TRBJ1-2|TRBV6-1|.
ASSEAQTGRDGYT
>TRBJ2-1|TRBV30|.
AWRSGGTPYNEQF
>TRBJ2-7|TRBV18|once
ASSPSVGGNYEQY
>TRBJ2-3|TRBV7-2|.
ASSLGLAGARTDTQY
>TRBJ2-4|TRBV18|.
ASSPRGPGQGNIQY
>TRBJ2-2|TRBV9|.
ASSVGSWSTGELF
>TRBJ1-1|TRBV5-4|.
ASSLRQGKTEAF
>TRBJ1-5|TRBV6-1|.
ASSLSGSNQPQH
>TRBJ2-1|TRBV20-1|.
SAPRGNEQF
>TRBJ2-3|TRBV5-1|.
ASSLAETLQY
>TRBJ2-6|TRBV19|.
ASSTLENSGANVLT
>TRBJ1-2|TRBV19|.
ASSTRSYGYT
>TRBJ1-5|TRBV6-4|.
ASSGIRGNQPQH
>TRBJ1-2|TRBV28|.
ASSPPGYT
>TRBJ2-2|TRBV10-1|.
ASSRASGNTGELF
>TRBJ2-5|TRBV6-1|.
ASNLQGSGRETQY
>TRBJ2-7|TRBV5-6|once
ASRSAGNYEQY
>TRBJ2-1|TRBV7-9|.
ASSLGLNNEQF
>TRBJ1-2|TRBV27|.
ASSLDRDRNYT
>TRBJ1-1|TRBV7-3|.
ASSPGWTTEAF
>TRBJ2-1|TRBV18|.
ASSSRTSGSFYNEQF
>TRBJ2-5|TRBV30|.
AWSLAGLRETQY
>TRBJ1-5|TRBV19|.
ASTSSGTGGRNQPQH
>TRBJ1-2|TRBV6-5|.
ASSYDRGANYGYT
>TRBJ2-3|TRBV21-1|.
ASSTLSGRRVRTDTQY
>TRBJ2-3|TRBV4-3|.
ASSQSSGQGTDTQY
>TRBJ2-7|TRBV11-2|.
ASSSNRGPEQY
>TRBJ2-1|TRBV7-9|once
ASSFSRNEQF
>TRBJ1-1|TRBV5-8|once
ASTLVTGEAF
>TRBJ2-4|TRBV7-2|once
ASSTDTREGDQY
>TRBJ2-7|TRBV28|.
ASSSPWGRGYEQY
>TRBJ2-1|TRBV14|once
ASSQYQGYNEQF
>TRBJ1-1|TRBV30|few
AWSADRGYFEAF
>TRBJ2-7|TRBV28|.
ASRREGGRTVQY
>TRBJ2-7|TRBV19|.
ATSPHGQGREQY
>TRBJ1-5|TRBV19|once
ASAPGQGTNQPQH
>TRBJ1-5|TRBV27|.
ASSSTRGQPQH
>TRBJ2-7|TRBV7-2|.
ASSPTTSSYEQY